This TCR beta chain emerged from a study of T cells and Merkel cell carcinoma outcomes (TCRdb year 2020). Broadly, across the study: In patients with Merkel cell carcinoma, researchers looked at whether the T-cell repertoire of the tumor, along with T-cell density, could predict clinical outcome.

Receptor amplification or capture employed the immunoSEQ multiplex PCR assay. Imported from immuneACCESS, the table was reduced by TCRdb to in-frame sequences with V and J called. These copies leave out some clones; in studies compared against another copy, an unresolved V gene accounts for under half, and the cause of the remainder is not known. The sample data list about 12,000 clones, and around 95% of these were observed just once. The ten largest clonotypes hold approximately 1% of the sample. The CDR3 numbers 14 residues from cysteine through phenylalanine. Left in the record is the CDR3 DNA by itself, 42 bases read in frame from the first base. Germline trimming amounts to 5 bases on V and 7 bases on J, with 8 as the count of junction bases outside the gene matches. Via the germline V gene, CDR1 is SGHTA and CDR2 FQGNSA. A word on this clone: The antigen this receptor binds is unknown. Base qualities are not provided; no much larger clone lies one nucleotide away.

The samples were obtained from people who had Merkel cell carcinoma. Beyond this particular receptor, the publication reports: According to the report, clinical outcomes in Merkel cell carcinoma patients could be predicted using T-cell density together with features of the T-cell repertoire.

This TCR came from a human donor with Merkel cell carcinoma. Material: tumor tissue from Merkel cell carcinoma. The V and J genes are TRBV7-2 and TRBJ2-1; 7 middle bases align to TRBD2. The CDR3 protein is CASSAGLGRNEQFF. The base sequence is TGTGCCAGCAGCGCCGGACTAGGTAGAAATGAGCAGTTCTTC.